The 26 T cell receptor beta chains below all came from one sample that was sequenced in a study of T-cell reconstitution after alpha-beta-depleted transplantation in children. Preparing the TCRbeta library involved the use of unique molecular identifiers. TCRdb reanalysed the PCR reads using MiXCR and keeps one entry per CDR3 protein. The profile shows about 610,000 distinct CDR3 sequences, approximately 10% of them singletons. The source material was PBMCs from the stem cell graft donor, sampled from the stem cell graft. The receptors originated from a human donor who donated a stem cell graft to a child with acute myeloid leukemia.

This clonotype occurred many times. This chain connects TRBV9 to TRBJ2-3; 7 nucleotides line up with TRBD2. This CDR3 region has 16 residues. V dropped 0 bases and J dropped 2; count of bases not matched to a gene: 6. Per the germline V gene, CDR1 is SGDLS and CDR2 is YYNGEE. CDR3 DNA sequence: TGTGCCAGCAGCGTAGTGGCGGGGGTCGCCACAGATACGCAGTATTTT. Its translation: CASSVVAGVATDTQYF.

This clonotype has at least ten counts. The V call is TRBV6-2 or TRBV6-3, the J call TRBJ2-6; D remains ambiguous. Trimming removed 6 bases from V and 0 bases from J, with 3 bases in between. The CDR3 is made up of 13 amino acids. CDR1 and CDR2 (germline): MNHEY, SVGEGT. The CDR3 sequence: CASRLSGANVLTF. The CDR3 nucleotides are TGTGCCAGCAGGCTCTCTGGGGCCAACGTCCTGACTTTC.

This clonotype showed up many times. V usage is TRBV25-1 and J usage is TRBJ2-1, with TRBD2 identical over 8 bases. Germline CDR1 and CDR2: MGHDK and SYGVNS. The CDR3 is 12 amino acids. The V segment lost 8 bases and the J segment 9 bases; nucleotides outside the gene matches: 6. DNA for the CDR3: TGTGCCAGCCGGGAGGGGGGGGTTGAGCAGTTCTTC. This translates into CASREGGVEQFF. Using reference TRBV25-1 and TRBJ2-1 for the parts outside the CDR3, the full variable domain is EADIYQTPRYLVIGTGKKITLECSQTMGHDKMYWYQQDPGMELHLIHYSYGVNSTEKGDLSSESTVSRIRTEHFPLTLESARPSHTSQYLCASREGGVEQFFGPGTRLTVL.

This clonotype was recorded at least ten times. The chain combines TRBV7-8 with TRBJ1-1; D call uncertain. CDR3 length: 14 residues. Trimming removed 5 bases at V and 2 bases at J, with 12 bases between. Looked up from germline, CDR1 is SGHVS and CDR2 is FQNEAQ. CDR3 in amino acids: CASSLVAGNTEAFF. The CDR3, as DNA: TGTGCCAGCAGCCTGGTGGCAGGTAACACTGAAGCTTTCTTT.

This clonotype was picked up a small number of times. The chain carries TRBV7-6 and TRBJ2-1; the D is unclear. The CDR3 loop spans 15 amino acids. With 1 base removed from V and 6 bases from J, the gap between germline ends came to 13 bases. Germline-derived CDR1 and CDR2 are SGHVS and FNYEAQ. CDR3 region: CASSLGIGQPNEQFF. The DNA of the CDR3 is TGTGCCAGCAGCTTAGGAATTGGCCAGCCCAATGAGCAGTTCTTC.

V is TRBV6-2 or TRBV6-3 and J is TRBJ2-5; 8 bases fit TRBD1. Losses at the gene ends were 2 bases for V and 5 bases for J; bases not matched to a gene: 13. The CDR3 length is 17 residues. Looked up from germline, CDR1 is MNHEY and CDR2 is SVGEGT. The CDR3 spells CASSYDRRTGIRETQYF. The CDR3 coding sequence is TGTGCCAGCAGTTACGATCGTAGGACAGGGATTCGCGAGACCCAGTACTTC.

This chain uses TRBV7-9 with TRBJ1-3; D not resolved. Trimming left V 3 bases short and J 4 bases short, with 10 bases between. Germline CDR1 and CDR2: SEHNR and FQNEAQ (reference sequence). The CDR3 covers 14 residues. CDR3 amino acids: CASSFQSGGNTIYF. CDR3 coding DNA: TGTGCCAGCAGCTTCCAGTCGGGAGGAAACACCATATATTTT. The variable domain in full, completed from reference TRBV7-9 and TRBJ1-3, reads DTGVSQNPRHKITKRGQNVTFRCDPISEHNRLYWYRQTLGQGPEFLTYFQNEAQLEKSRLLSDRFSAERPKGSFSTLEIQRTEQGDSAMYLCASSFQSGGNTIYFGEGSWLTVV.

The sample holds one count of this clonotype. V is TRBV28 and J is TRBJ2-1; 8 bases match TRBD2. CDR1 is MDHEN, CDR2 SYDVKM, per germline. The V segment lost 5 bases and the J segment 4 bases; nucleotides outside the gene matches: 7. The CDR3 spans 15 residues. The CDR3, as DNA: TGTGCCAGCAGTCCCCAGACTAGCGAGTACAATGAGCAGTTCTTC. Translated: CASSPQTSEYNEQFF.

The DNA for the CDR3 is TGCAGTGCTTTGACTGGCGGGAGTGCCCTTTACAATGAGCAGTTCTTC. Its protein product is CSALTGGSALYNEQFF. The chain couples TRBV20-1 to TRBJ2-1; 7 bases align to TRBD2. Germline V lookup: CDR1 DFQATT, CDR2 SNEGSKA (reference sequence). The junction had 14 bases not matched to a gene; V was cut back by 5 bases and J by 4 bases. The CDR3 spans 16 residues.

This clonotype was counted only a few times. This sequence joins TRBV3-1 and TRBJ2-1; 8 positions agree with TRBD2. CDR1 and CDR2 from the germline V gene are LGHDT and YNNKEL (reference sequence). Germline trimming cut 4 bases from V and 10 bases from J; bases unmatched to any gene: 12. The CDR3 spans 15 residues. This CDR3 reads CASSLLGLGVGEQFF. The CDR3 DNA reads TGTGCCAGCAGCCTTTTGGGACTAGGGGTAGGGGAGCAGTTCTTC.

The J gene is TRBJ1-1, the V gene TRBV4-2, with 7 bases fitting TRBD1. This CDR3 region has 15 residues. Trimming cost V 2 bases and J 3 bases; bases outside gene matches: 6. The germline V gene has CDR1 LGHNA and CDR2 YNFKEQ. The CDR3 sequence is CASSQSTGSHTEAFF. CDR3 bases: TGTGCCAGCAGCCAATCGACAGGGAGTCACACTGAAGCTTTCTTT.

This clonotype was found many times. The CDR3 protein is CASSYGNWTDTQYF. The CDR3, as DNA: TGTGCCAGCAGTTACGGGAATTGGACAGATACGCAGTATTTT. V usage is TRBV6-2 or TRBV6-3 and J usage is TRBJ2-3; D is unresolved. Germline CDR1 MNHEY, CDR2 SVGEGT. V was pared by 2 bases and J by 3 bases, with 9 bases between. This CDR3 comprises 14 residues.

Regarding this clonotype: The junction differs from germline at one of its ends, possibly a read error. J is TRBJ2-4 and V is TRBV12-3 or TRBV12-4, with D perhaps matching TRBD1 (6 bases). This CDR3 contains 18 residues. In DNA, the CDR3 is TGTGCCATCAGTTTAGCGTTAGGGGGTCCTATCGCCAAAAACATTCAGTACTTC. Its protein is CAISLALGGPIAKNIQYF.

The chain employs TRBV27 and TRBJ2-7; D remains unclear. The germline V and J ends were trimmed by 5 bases and 6 bases, with 14 bases remaining between them. The CDR3 is 13 amino acids. CDR1 and CDR2 from the germline V gene are MNHEY and SMNVEV (reference sequence). The CDR3 loop is CASSLALPSEQYF. CDR3 bases: TGTGCCAGCAGTCTCGCCCTCCCCTCCGAGCAGTACTTC.

J is TRBJ2-7 and V is TRBV29-1, with 11 bases lining up with TRBD2. J lost 1 base, V lost 6 bases, and 14 bases had no gene match. CDR1 is SQVTM, CDR2 ANQGSEA, per germline. The CDR3 contains 17 residues. CDR3 protein: CSVAPSRLAGRSYEQYF. DNA for the CDR3: TGCAGCGTCGCCCCGTCCAGACTAGCGGGGAGATCCTACGAGCAGTACTTC.

This clonotype showed up many times. The chain uses TRBV28 and TRBJ1-2; possible D gene TRBD1, 6 bases. The CDR3 extends over 12 amino acids. V lost 7 bases and J 7 bases, leaving 13 bases between the germline ends. The germline V gene has CDR1 MDHEN and CDR2 SYDVKM. The CDR3 nucleotides are TGTGCCAGCACCTTGGGGGCCCTTGGCTACACCTTC. The encoded protein is CASTLGALGYTF.

This clonotype was detected many times. The genes are TRBV7-9 and TRBJ2-7; D gene unclear. The V gene's germline CDR1 is SEHNR and CDR2 FQNEAQ (reference sequence). With 4 bases removed from V and 3 bases from J, the gap between germline ends came to 7 bases. This CDR3 has 12 residues. CDR3 amino acids: CASSSWNYEQYF. The CDR3 DNA is TGTGCCAGCAGCTCCTGGAACTACGAGCAGTACTTC.

Ten or more counts support this clonotype. The genes are TRBV12-3 or TRBV12-4 and TRBJ2-2; D tentatively reads TRBD1 or TRBD2 (5 bases each). CDR3 length: 16 amino acids. Trimming took off 3 bases at V and 5 bases at J, with 16 bases between the two ends. CDR3 coding DNA: TGTGCCAGCAGTTTTGGGGGAGCCGGCCCTACCGGGGAGCTGTTTTTT. It is translated as CASSFGGAGPTGELFF.

The CDR3 protein is CASSREVTSGYLNEQFF. The CDR3 bases are TGTGCCAGCAGCCGGGAAGTCACTAGCGGCTACCTAAATGAGCAGTTCTTC. The chain recombines TRBV5-5 with TRBJ2-1; 8 bases align to TRBD2. J gave up 7 bases and V 4 bases, and 16 bases lay outside the gene matches. The length of the CDR3 is 17 residues. Germline V gene data show CDR1 as SGHKS and CDR2 as YYEKEE (reference sequence).

This clonotype was found a few times. This chain links TRBV7-9 with TRBJ1-2, with D possibly matching TRBD1 (6 bases). Trimming took 1 base from V and 7 from J, leaving 10 bases between them. Germline-derived CDR1 and CDR2 are SEHNR and FQNEAQ (reference sequence). The CDR3 has 13 amino acids. CDR3 coding DNA: TGTGCCAGCAGCTTAGAGCCAGGGGCTGGCTACACCTTC. It translates to CASSLEPGAGYTF.

Worth noting for this clonotype: A much bigger clone sits one base away, suggesting this may be a read error. The CDR3 DNA sequence: TGCAGTGCTCGTGCCGGGACAGGCCGTGATGGAGGTGGCCACACCTTC. This codes for CSARAGTGRDGGGHTF. The chain has TRBV20-1 and TRBJ1-2; TRBD1 aligns across 8 bases. Germline-derived CDR1 and CDR2 are DFQATT and SNEGSKA (reference sequence). The CDR3 length is 16 residues.

This clonotype appeared a few times. This sequence joins TRBV20-1 and TRBJ2-7; a weak D match, TRBD2 (5 bases). The germline CDR1 and CDR2 sequences are DFQATT and SNEGSKA (reference sequence). The CDR3 length is 14 residues. Deletions cut 6 bases from V and 1 base from J, with 16 bases between. In nucleotides, the CDR3 is TGCAGTGCAAAGGGCAAGCGGCAGTCCTACGAGCAGTACTTC. Amino acids: CSAKGKRQSYEQYF.

This chain links TRBV2 with TRBJ2-3; D remains unclear. Trimming cost V 4 bases and J 3 bases, with 14 bases left between them. From germline, CDR1 is SNHLY and CDR2 FYNNEI. CDR3 length equals 15 residues. The CDR3 loop is CASSAQRPRTDTQYF. CDR3 DNA sequence: TGTGCCAGCAGTGCCCAGCGCCCGAGGACAGATACGCAGTATTTT.

This clonotype was counted ten times or more. V gene TRBV28 combines with J gene TRBJ1-5, with 12 bases aligning to TRBD1. Germline values: CDR1 MDHEN, CDR2 SYDVKM. Trimming at V came to 6 bases and at J to 6 bases, leaving 12 bases not matched to a gene. CDR3 length: 17 amino acids. In nucleotides, the CDR3 is TGTGCCAGCAGAGCCCCTTCGGGACAGGGGGCAGGTCAGCCCCAGCATTTT. Translating it yields CASRAPSGQGAGQPQHF.

The rearrangement uses TRBV4-1 and TRBJ2-3; no definite D call. This CDR3 contains 12 residues. The V gene lost 0 bases and the J gene lost 7 bases, with 5 bases spanning the gap. Per germline, CDR1 MGHRA and CDR2 YSYEKL. For the CDR3, the DNA is TGCGCCAGCAGCCAAGATGAACATACGCAGTATTTT. Its translation is CASSQDEHTQYF.

This clonotype occurred many times. The chain carries TRBV5-1 and TRBJ1-1, with D perhaps TRBD1 (6 bases). The germline V and J ends were trimmed by 0 bases and 0 bases, with 12 bases remaining between them. The V gene's germline CDR1 is SGHRS and CDR2 YFSETQ. There are 16 residues in the CDR3. The CDR3 sequence: CASSLAPGGLNTEAFF. CDR3 DNA sequence: TGCGCCAGCAGCTTGGCCCCCGGGGGCCTGAACACTGAAGCTTTCTTT. The complete variable domain, with remaining parts taken from reference TRBV5-1 and TRBJ1-1, reads KAGVTQTPRYLIKTRGQQVTLSCSPISGHRSVSWYQQTPGQGLQFLFEYFSETQRNKGNFPGRFSGRQFSNSRSEMNVSTLELGDSALYLCASSLAPGGLNTEAFFGQGTRLTVV.